Listed below are T cell receptor beta chains from one sample, sequenced in a study of CD8+ T cells in alopecia areata. Using immunoSEQ multiplex PCR, the repertoire was profiled, and TCRdb retains in-frame clones only, with some absent. The sample lists under 200,000 clones, about three fifths occurring once. The sequencing here drew on CD4+ T cells sorted from blood, taken at week 4, from a patient treated with tofacitinib. These receptors all come from a human donor with alopecia areata. CDR3s include the opening cysteine and the closing phenylalanine or tryptophan. Each record gives: V gene, J gene, clone size, D gene, CDR3 DNA, CDR3 protein. A D gene is named only where the DNA matches it firmly. The listing skips clone size in some rows; elsewhere it reads once, few, many or a size class.

>TRBV30|TRBJ2-5|-|TRBD2
TGTGCCTGGACGATACTAGCGGGGCAAGAGACCCAGTACTTC
CAWTILAGQETQYF
>TRBV5-1|TRBJ2-7|once|-
TGCGCCAGCAGCTTGGAAGGGGGGAACTACGAGCAGTACTTC
CASSLEGGNYEQYF
>TRBV29-1|TRBJ2-5|-|-
TGCAGCGAGAGGACATTGACAGAGACCCAGTACTTC
CSERTLTETQYF
>TRBV29-1|TRBJ1-5|-|TRBD1
TGCAGCGTTGCGGACAGGGAGGGAAATCAGCCCCAGCATTTT
CSVADREGNQPQHF
>TRBV5-6|TRBJ1-2|-|TRBD1
TGTGCCAGCAGCTTTGGACAGGGACACTATGGCTACACCTTC
CASSFGQGHYGYTF
>TRBV11-2|TRBJ2-3|-|TRBD1
TGTGCCAGCAGCCAACAAGGACAGGGCACAGATACGCAGTATTTT
CASSQQGQGTDTQYF
>TRBV30|TRBJ2-6|-|-
TGTGCCTGGCAGGTAGCATCGTCTGGGGCCAACGTCCTGACTTTC
CAWQVASSGANVLTF
>TRBV29-1|TRBJ1-4|-|-
TGCAGCGTTGGGGCAACAACTAATGAAAAACTGTTTTTT
CSVGATTNEKLFF
>TRBV7-9|TRBJ2-2|-|-
TGTGCCAGCAGCTTCGGACTTAACACCGGGGAGCTGTTTTTT
CASSFGLNTGELFF
>TRBV5-1|TRBJ2-2|few|-
TGCGCCAGCATCGGGACGAACGCCGGGGAGCTGTTTTTT
CASIGTNAGELFF
>TRBV6-5|TRBJ1-1|-|-
TGTGCCAGCACTAACACGCTGAACACTGAAGCTTTCTTT
CASTNTLNTEAFF
>TRBV7-9|TRBJ2-5|few|-
TGTGCCAGCAGCCGGGACCAAGAGACCCAGTACTTC
CASSRDQETQYF